The source of this T cell receptor (beta chain) is a study of CXCR3-negative and CXCR3-positive naive CD8 T cells. Study-level findings and limits: Researchers report CXCR3 expression partially decreased after cryopreservation, with fresh PBMCs used in most assays.

This CDR3 has 13 amino acids. Naive CD8+ T cells showed CD45RO-CCR7+CD27+CD95-. On this clonotype itself: Its specificity is not known.

UMI-labeled TRB cDNA libraries were prepared by 5' RACE. TCRdb reprocessed the 5' RACE reads and reports one entry per CDR3 protein, with no DNA. Its clone listing holds some 67,000 distinct CDR3 sequences. The chain has TRBV12-3 or TRBV12-4 and TRBJ2-1; TCRdb indicates TRBD2, and absent DNA this call remains unverified. The sequenced material came from naive CXCR3- CD8+ T cells from blood. As to subset: CD45RO-CCR7+CD27+CD95- naive CD8+ T cells lacking CXCR3 (TNR3-). The receptor comes from a human donor in good health. Some clones in this sample may be carry-over from other donors' samples. The CDR3 is CASRPTEAHEQFF.